These 27 T cell receptor beta chains were all obtained from the same sample, sequenced in a study of T-cell memory formation after mild COVID-19. TCRdb ran MiXCR on the 5' RACE reads and lists one entry per CDR3 protein. The profile shows approximately 350,000 distinct CDR3 sequences, roughly an eighth of them singletons. Material for sequencing was PBMCs or a T cell subset sorted from them (not recorded which). The origin of the receptors is a man aged 18 to 30 who had mild COVID-19 (a few samples of this study predate the infection). Cell type and time point are not known.

V usage is TRBV4-1 and J usage is TRBJ1-1; 8 nucleotides align to TRBD1. Per germline, CDR1 MGHRA and CDR2 YSYEKL. After removal of 7 bases from V and 1 base from J, the junction contained 2 bases not matched to a gene. The CDR3 totals 13 residues. The CDR3 sequence is CASIGQGNTEAFF. The DNA of the CDR3 is TGCGCCAGCATCGGACAGGGGAACACTGAAGCTTTCTTT.

At least ten counts were recorded for this clonotype. This rearrangement joins TRBV12-3 or TRBV12-4 to TRBJ2-7, with 7 bases lining up with TRBD1. This CDR3 has 13 residues. The J segment lost 5 bases and the V segment lost 6 bases, leaving 7 bases of the junction unmatched. CDR3 in amino acids: CASSETGFHEQYV. The DNA of the CDR3 is TGTGCCAGCAGCGAGACAGGGTTCCACGAGCAGTACGTC.

The chain has TRBV6-1 and TRBJ2-1; 9 nucleotides match TRBD2. Germline assignment: CDR1 MNHNS and CDR2 SASEGT. The CDR3 length is 17 residues. The V and J ends lost 2 bases and 7 bases, in that order; junction bases with no gene match: 12. In DNA, the CDR3 is TGTGCCAGCAGTGAAAGTGGGCGCGGGGGGGCCGATAATGAGCAGTTCTTC. Protein sequence: CASSESGRGGADNEQFF.

V and J are TRBV10-3 and TRBJ2-3; tentative D call: TRBD2 (6 bases). V was clipped by 0 bases and J by 10 bases, with 17 bases between them. Germline assignment: CDR1 ENHRY and CDR2 SYGVKD. This CDR3 is 15 amino acids long. CDR3 amino acids: CAISESLGSSAAQYF. The CDR3 DNA reads TGTGCCATCAGTGAGTCCCTGGGTTCTAGCGCGGCGCAGTATTTT.

This clonotype was observed a few times. The rearrangement joins TRBV6-1 to TRBJ1-2; the D is unclear. The CDR3 loop spans 15 amino acids. The germline V and J ends were trimmed by 1 base and 5 bases, with 14 bases remaining between them. CDR1 and CDR2 (germline): MNHNS, SASEGT. The CDR3 DNA follows: TGTGCCAGCAGTGAAGATAGAGCCCTGAGGTATGGCTACACCTTC. This codes for CASSEDRALRYGYTF.

This clonotype has a handful of counts. The chain has TRBV7-9 and TRBJ2-7, with 8 bases lining up with TRBD1. The length of the CDR3 is 15 residues. The V gene's germline CDR1 is SEHNR and CDR2 FQNEAQ (reference sequence). V trimming: 6 bases; J trimming: 0 bases; junction bases outside the gene matches: 7. This CDR3 is CASSSPGQASYEQYF. CDR3 DNA: TGTGCCAGCAGTTCTCCGGGACAGGCCTCCTACGAGCAGTACTTC.

This clonotype was seen a few times. This chain joins TRBV7-9 and TRBJ2-1; D gene ambiguous. The CDR3 covers 12 residues. V lost 4 bases and J lost 6, with 7 bases in between. The germline gives CDR1 SEHNR, CDR2 FQNEAQ (reference sequence). The CDR3 is CASSYSANEQFF. The CDR3 DNA sequence: TGTGCCAGCAGCTACTCGGCCAATGAGCAGTTCTTC.

This clonotype turned up a few times. The CDR3 DNA reads TGCGCCAGCAGCCAAGACTATGCTTCCATCTCCTACGAGCAGTACTTC. This codes for CASSQDYASISYEQYF. The V and J genes are TRBV4-1 and TRBJ2-7; no clear D. Deletions cut 0 bases from V and 0 bases from J, with 12 bases between. In germline, CDR1 is MGHRA, CDR2 YSYEKL. This CDR3 region has 16 residues.

This clonotype was observed a handful of times. The chain uses TRBV5-4 and TRBJ1-5, with 9 bases fitting TRBD1. CDR1 and CDR2 from the germline V gene are SGHNT and YYREEE (reference sequence). This CDR3 has 19 residues. The ends lost 4 bases at V and 0 bases at J; junction bases unmatched: 14. For the CDR3, the DNA is TGTGCCAGCAGCCAGATTCGGGACAGGGCCAGTTATAGCAATCAGCCCCAGCATTTT. Translation: CASSQIRDRASYSNQPQHF. The full variable domain, in which reference TRBV5-4 and TRBJ1-5 provide the parts outside the CDR3, is ETGVTQSPTHLIKTRGQQVTLRCSSQSGHNTVSWYQQALGQGPQFIFQYYREEENGRGNFPPRFSGLQFPNYSSELNVNALELDDSALYLCASSQIRDRASYSNQPQHFGDGTRLSIL.

This chain joins TRBV2 and TRBJ2-1; D remains ambiguous. Trimming cost V 6 bases and J 2 bases, with 11 bases left between them. The CDR3 has 14 residues. CDR1 is SNHLY, CDR2 FYNNEI, per germline. Here the CDR3 DNA reads TGTGCCAGCAGGAAAGCCTCCACCTACAATGAGCAGTTCTTC. Its protein is CASRKASTYNEQFF.

The rearrangement joins TRBV5-4 to TRBJ2-1; D is unresolved. The V gene lost 5 bases and the J gene lost 2 bases, with 14 bases spanning the gap. The CDR3 has 15 residues. Germline lookup yields CDR1 SGHNT and CDR2 YYREEE (reference sequence). The CDR3 nucleotides are TGTGCCAGCAGACCTCTATCAGGAGCCTACAATGAGCAGTTCTTC. Translating it yields CASRPLSGAYNEQFF.

This sequence joins TRBV18 and TRBJ2-1; D is perhaps TRBD1 (6 bases). The V gene lost 6 bases and the J gene lost 4 bases, with 16 bases spanning the gap. The CDR3 has 15 amino acids. Per the germline V gene, CDR1 is KGHSH and CDR2 is LQKENI. The CDR3 here is CASSPTGQSYNEQFF. The CDR3 coding sequence is TGTGCCAGCTCTCCGACGGGACAATCTTACAATGAGCAGTTCTTC.

This clonotype appeared a few times. The V gene is TRBV6-5, the J gene TRBJ2-7; D may match TRBD1 or TRBD2 (6 bases each). Germline V gene data show CDR1 as MNHEY and CDR2 as SVGAGI. V lost 1 base and J lost 0, with 10 bases in between. This CDR3 contains 15 residues. CDR3 loop: CASSYWGANSYEQYF. CDR3 DNA: TGTGCCAGCAGTTACTGGGGGGCGAACTCCTACGAGCAGTACTTC.

This clonotype was seen more than once but under ten times. The rearrangement joins TRBV20-1 to TRBJ1-2, with TRBD1 matching over 10 bases. This CDR3 is built from 15 residues. The V and J ends lost 3 bases and 8 bases, in that order; junction bases with no gene match: 12. Germline loops: CDR1 DFQATT, CDR2 SNEGSKA (reference sequence). CDR3 sequence reads: CSASPRDRGGGGYTF. CDR3 DNA sequence: TGCAGTGCTAGCCCCCGGGACAGGGGTGGCGGAGGCTACACCTTC.

The genes are TRBV12-3 or TRBV12-4 and TRBJ1-5; 7 bases are shared with TRBD1. This CDR3 is built from 13 residues. V shed 6 bases and J 9 bases; nucleotides not matched to a gene: 8. The CDR3 sequence: CASSPRGLGPQHF. The DNA for the CDR3 is TGTGCCAGCAGCCCCAGGGGGTTGGGGCCCCAGCATTTT.

This clonotype has just a few counts. This chain uses TRBV19 with TRBJ1-5, with a possible D match to TRBD1 (5 bases). V lost 7 bases to trimming and J lost 3 bases, with 16 bases between them. Germline-derived CDR1 and CDR2 are LNHDA and SQIVND (reference sequence). The CDR3 contains 15 residues. The CDR3 region is CASNRLGPSNQPQHF. CDR3 sequence (DNA): TGTGCCAGTAATCGGCTGGGACCCTCCAATCAGCCCCAGCATTTT.

The V gene is TRBV7-9, the J gene TRBJ2-3, with D uncertain. This CDR3 spans 14 amino acids. V lost 6 bases and J 0 bases, leaving 10 bases between the germline ends. Germline lookup yields CDR1 SEHNR and CDR2 FQNEAQ (reference sequence). The CDR3 bases are TGTGCCAGCAGAAAGTTTCCTAGCACAGATACGCAGTATTTT. Its protein is CASRKFPSTDTQYF.

This clonotype has at least ten counts. The rearrangement uses TRBV7-9 and TRBJ2-3; D unresolved. This CDR3 region has 11 residues. Germline V gene data show CDR1 as SEHNR and CDR2 as FQNEAQ (reference sequence). V was shortened by 7 bases and J by 2 bases, with 4 bases between the two germline ends. The CDR3 spells CASTLTDTQYF. The CDR3 DNA sequence: TGTGCCAGCACCCTCACAGATACGCAGTATTTT.

This clonotype was detected a few times. This chain links TRBV7-2 with TRBJ2-2; tentatively, D is TRBD1 or TRBD2 (5 bases each). CDR3 size: 14 residues. Germline V gene lookup returns CDR1 SGHTA and CDR2 FQGNSA. V dropped 5 bases and J dropped 1 base, with 8 bases sitting between them. The CDR3 DNA sequence: TGTGCCAGCAGCAAGGGGAGGAACACCGGGGAGCTGTTTTTT. This gives the protein CASSKGRNTGELFF.

The J gene is TRBJ1-4, the V gene TRBV7-9; tentative D call: TRBD1 (6 bases). The V gene lost 1 base and the J gene lost 0 bases, with 15 bases spanning the gap. This CDR3 has 18 amino acids. CDR1 SEHNR and CDR2 FQNEAQ come from the germline V gene (reference sequence). The DNA of the CDR3 is TGTGCCAGCAGCTTAGGCGGACAGACACGTGCAACTAATGAAAAACTGTTTTTT. It is translated as CASSLGGQTRATNEKLFF.

For the CDR3, the DNA is TGTGCCAGCAGCTTACTCGGGTCGGCGGAGACCCAGTACTTC. Translation gives CASSLLGSAETQYF. V is TRBV7-9 and J is TRBJ2-5, with unresolved D. The V and J ends lost 2 bases and 5 bases respectively, with 12 bases between them. The CDR3 length is 14 residues. CDR1 and CDR2 (germline): SEHNR, FQNEAQ (reference sequence).

V is TRBV7-2 and J is TRBJ1-6; tentatively, D is TRBD1 (5 bases). The CDR3 loop spans 16 amino acids. V shed 6 bases and J shed 0 bases, with 12 bases lying between them. Per the germline V gene, CDR1 is SGHTA and CDR2 is FQGNSA. The CDR3 is CASSSGPASYNSPLHF. The CDR3 DNA reads as TGTGCCAGCAGTTCGGGGCCCGCCTCCTATAATTCACCCCTCCACTTT.

V is TRBV7-2 and J is TRBJ2-1; 8 nucleotides align to TRBD2. Germline values: CDR1 SGHTA, CDR2 FQGNSA. V shed 5 bases, J shed 15 bases, and the junction held 6 bases outside the gene matches. The CDR3 is made up of 11 amino acids. The CDR3 region is CASSLGTRGFF. DNA of the CDR3: TGTGCCAGCAGCCTCGGGACTAGGGGGTTCTTC.

Written as DNA, the CDR3 is TGTGCCAGCAGCCATAGGGACAGGGATAGCGAGCAGTACTTC. This gives the protein CASSHRDRDSEQYF. This chain joins TRBV3-1 and TRBJ2-7; TRBD1 aligns across 9 bases. V lost 3 bases, J lost 6 bases, and 6 bases stayed unmatched. Germline V gene data show CDR1 as LGHDT and CDR2 as YNNKEL (reference sequence). This CDR3 has 14 amino acids.

The rearrangement uses TRBV9 and TRBJ2-3; 7 bases match TRBD2. CDR3 size: 13 residues. The V gene end was trimmed by 4 bases and the J gene end by 6 bases; junction bases not matched to a gene: 5. Germline CDR1 and CDR2: SGDLS and YYNGEE. The CDR3 DNA is TGTGCCAGCAGCTCCTGGGGGGGGGATACGCAGTATTTT. It codes for CASSSWGGDTQYF.

This clonotype has ten or more counts. The rearrangement joins TRBV5-1 to TRBJ2-5; D is perhaps TRBD1 (5 bases). With 0 bases removed from V and 5 bases from J, the gap between germline ends came to 11 bases. There are 14 residues in the CDR3. Germline assignment: CDR1 SGHRS and CDR2 YFSETQ. The CDR3 DNA follows: TGCGCCAGCAGCTTGGAACGGGCAGGGGAGACCCAGTACTTC. Protein sequence: CASSLERAGETQYF.

V usage is TRBV3-1 and J usage is TRBJ2-5, with D possibly being TRBD2 (6 bases). The CDR3 runs 16 residues. V lost 1 base and J 5 bases, leaving 17 bases between the germline ends. Germline V gene data show CDR1 as LGHDT and CDR2 as YNNKEL (reference sequence). The CDR3 loop reads CASSQVSDYLGETQYF. Here the CDR3 DNA reads TGTGCCAGCAGCCAAGTGTCGGACTACCTTGGGGAGACCCAGTACTTC.